This TCR beta chain stems from a study of T cell repertoires in ileal Crohn's disease. The wider study: All patients had surgery for stricturing (roughly 61%) or penetrating (about 40%) disease.

The repertoire was sequenced with immunoSEQ multiplex PCR; TCRdb's copy has only in-frame clones and lacks some. The table records fewer than 4,500 clones, roughly 85% of them present only once. The CDR3 contains 15 residues. CDR1 SGHAT and CDR2 FQNNGV come from the germline V gene. V shed 5 bases, J shed 9 bases, and the junction held 12 bases outside the gene matches. Study results and caveats: Active smokers at surgery had more clonal expansions than non-smokers.

As concerns this clone: No antigen is known for it.

This sample's time point: neoterminal ileum biopsy at postoperative endoscopy, about 6 months after surgery. Sequenced sample: ileal tissue. This receptor was identified in an adult with Crohn's disease. The chain joins TRBV11-2 to TRBJ2-1; 8 bases are a match to TRBD1. For the CDR3, the DNA is TGTGCCAGCAGCCCGCCCTGGACAGGGCAACTTGAGCAGTTCTTC. It translates to CASSPPWTGQLEQFF.